Below are 17 T cell receptor beta chains sequenced from a single sample in a study of identifying expanded T cells in peripheral blood. Profiling relied on immunoSEQ multiplex PCR, and the TCRdb table lists in-frame clones only, not all of them. The sample contains some 100,000 clones, 75% to 90% of which appear only once. Sample: blood. The receptors were gathered from a person between 18 and 75 years old in good health.

The V gene is TRBV6-6, the J gene TRBJ1-1, with 9 bases lining up with TRBD1. Trimming took 2 bases from V and 0 from J; bases not matched to a gene: 4. The CDR3 is made up of 16 amino acids. CDR1 is MNHNY and CDR2 is SVGAGI in the germline V gene (reference sequence). The CDR3 DNA reads TGTGCCAGCAGTTACCCCGGGACAGGGATGAACACTGAAGCTTTCTTT. Its translation is CASSYPGTGMNTEAFF.

This chain uses TRBV6-5 with TRBJ1-2, with D perhaps TRBD1 (6 bases). Trimming removed 0 bases from V and 6 bases from J, with 11 bases in between. The CDR3 is 14 residues long. Germline values: CDR1 MNHEY, CDR2 SVGAGI. The DNA of the CDR3 is TGTGCCAGCAGTTACTCGAGTGGGGGCGATGGCTACACCTTC. Translation: CASSYSSGGDGYTF.

The V and J genes are TRBV5-8 and TRBJ2-3, with 8 bases fitting TRBD1. V dropped 3 bases and J dropped 6; count of bases not matched to a gene: 6. This CDR3 contains 14 residues. Germline-derived CDR1 and CDR2 are SGHTS and YDEGEE. Here the CDR3 DNA reads TGTGCCAGCAGCTCGGACAGGGCCATGGATACGCAGTATTTT. This encodes CASSSDRAMDTQYF.

The chain has TRBV6-6 and TRBJ1-6; D might be TRBD1 (5 bases). Germline V gene data show CDR1 as MNHNY and CDR2 as SVGAGI (reference sequence). Trimming cost V 5 bases and J 4 bases, with 15 bases left between them. This CDR3 spans 16 amino acids. The chain's CDR3 is CASSGDRRRYNSPLHF. The CDR3 coding sequence is TGTGCCAGCAGTGGGGACCGCCGTCGGTATAATTCACCCCTCCACTTT.

The genes are TRBV9 and TRBJ1-2; 8 nucleotides agree with TRBD1. The CDR3 sequence is 14 residues long. J lost 4 bases, V lost 2 bases, and 4 bases had no gene match. Germline assignment: CDR1 SGDLS and CDR2 YYNGEE. Here the CDR3 DNA reads TGTGCCAGCAGCGTTGGACAGGGCTCCTATGGCTACACCTTC. The encoded protein is CASSVGQGSYGYTF. The full variable domain, in which reference TRBV9 and TRBJ1-2 provide the parts outside the CDR3, is DSGVTQTPKHLITATGQRVTLRCSPRSGDLSVYWYQQSLDQGLQFLIQYYNGEERAKGNILERFSAQQFPDLHSELNLSSLELGDSALYFCASSVGQGSYGYTFGSGTRLTVV.

The V and J genes are TRBV19 and TRBJ1-5, with TRBD1 matching over 7 bases. Germline V CDR1 and CDR2: LNHDA, SQIVND (reference sequence). Germline trimming cut 5 bases from V and 5 bases from J; bases unmatched to any gene: 12. CDR3 length: 16 residues. CDR3 amino acids: CASSSPPGQIDQPQHF. CDR3 DNA sequence: TGTGCCAGTAGTTCTCCTCCGGGACAGATCGATCAGCCCCAGCATTTT.

The rearrangement uses TRBV18 and TRBJ1-5; D uncertain. Germline V gene data show CDR1 as KGHSH and CDR2 as LQKENI. This CDR3 contains 16 residues. Trimming removed 4 bases at V and 1 base at J, with 14 bases between. The CDR3 sequence is CASSLDTVGSNQPQHF. The CDR3 region has the DNA TGTGCCAGCTCACTAGACACAGTGGGCAGCAATCAGCCCCAGCATTTT.

The chain has TRBV4-2 and TRBJ2-2; no clear D gene. In germline, CDR1 is LGHNA, CDR2 YNFKEQ. This CDR3 is built from 14 residues. Trimming took 0 bases from V and 3 from J, leaving 5 bases between them. CDR3 region: CASSQDLYTGELFF. Written as DNA, the CDR3 is TGTGCCAGCAGCCAAGATCTATACACCGGGGAGCTGTTTTTT.

The V call is TRBV2, the J call TRBJ1-5; TRBD1 aligns across 9 bases. The CDR3 contains 14 residues. Germline CDR1 reads SNHLY; CDR2 reads FYNNEI. V shed 3 bases, J shed 4 bases, and the junction held 1 base outside the gene matches. CDR3 protein: CASSEGQGNQPQHF. The CDR3 DNA reads as TGTGCCAGCAGTGAGGGACAGGGAAATCAGCCCCAGCATTTT. Supplemented by reference TRBV2 and TRBJ1-5, the full variable domain reads EPEVTQTPSHQVTQMGQEVILRCVPISNHLYFYWYRQILGQKVEFLVSFYNNEISEKSEIFDDQFSVERPDGSNFTLKIRSTKLEDSAMYFCASSEGQGNQPQHFGDGTRLSIL.

V usage is TRBV7-9 and J usage is TRBJ1-3; D remains unclear. Between the trimmed V and J ends, which lost 0 bases and 2 bases, there was a span of 8 bases. Germline V gives CDR1 SEHNR, CDR2 FQNEAQ (reference sequence). This CDR3 is 15 amino acids long. The CDR3 protein is CASSLAAATGNTIYF. DNA for the CDR3: TGTGCCAGCAGCTTAGCGGCAGCTACTGGAAACACCATATATTTT.

Comment on this clone: Relative to the germline gene, one junction end is altered; a read error may explain this. The chain employs TRBV28 and TRBJ1-5; D remains unclear. Germline CDR1 reads MDHEN; CDR2 reads SYDVKM. This CDR3 has 14 residues. CDR3 amino acids: CASSFLQINRPQHF. CDR3 DNA sequence: TGTGCCAGCAGTTTTCTACAGATCAATCGGCCCCAGCATTTT.

The chain links TRBV11-2 to TRBJ2-7; D might be TRBD1 or TRBD2, each matching 5 bases. CDR3 length equals 15 residues. Germline CDR1 SGHAT, CDR2 FQNNGV. Trimming removed 0 bases from V and 7 bases from J, with 16 bases in between. CDR3 nucleotide sequence: TGTGCCAGCAGCTTAGATCGAGGGGCCCTACTGGAGCAGTACTTC. It yields the protein CASSLDRGALLEQYF.

There are a few counts of this clone. V is TRBV11-1 and J is TRBJ2-1; D not resolved. V lost 4 bases and J 8 bases, leaving 15 bases between the germline ends. Germline V gives CDR1 SGHAT, CDR2 FQDESV (reference sequence). The CDR3 totals 14 residues. CDR3 coding DNA: TGTGCCAGCAGCTCCCGGTCGGGTTGGTATGAGCAGTTCTTC. Its translation is CASSSRSGWYEQFF.

The chain joins TRBV12-5 to TRBJ1-2; no firm D call. Germline-derived CDR1 and CDR2 are LGHNT and FRNRAP. The CDR3 is 13 amino acids. V gave up 7 bases and J gave up 7 bases, with 16 bases separating them. The CDR3 DNA follows: TGTGCTAGTGCCCTCCGGGCCACGGGTGGCTACACCTTC. This gives the protein CASALRATGGYTF.

V gene TRBV18 combines with J gene TRBJ1-5; 8 bases align to TRBD1. Germline V CDR1 and CDR2: KGHSH, LQKENI. This CDR3 contains 15 residues. The ends lost 6 bases at V and 4 bases at J; junction bases unmatched: 8. CDR3 region: CASSPGDRPNQPQHF. CDR3 nucleotide sequence: TGTGCCAGCTCCCCTGGGGACAGGCCAAATCAGCCCCAGCATTTT.

The CDR3 region is CATNGASGTGEQYF. For the CDR3, the DNA is TGTGCCACAAATGGGGCTAGCGGGACTGGCGAGCAGTACTTC. The chain is built from TRBV27 and TRBJ2-7; 9 nucleotides align to TRBD2. CDR3 length: 14 amino acids. Germline trimming cut 10 bases from V and 6 bases from J; bases unmatched to any gene: 13. Germline V gives CDR1 MNHEY, CDR2 SMNVEV (reference sequence).

The CDR3 DNA sequence: TGTGCCACCAGCAGAGGGACAGGGAGGGAAAAACTGTTTTTT. As protein: CATSRGTGREKLFF. The chain couples TRBV15 to TRBJ1-4; TRBD1 agrees at 8 bases. This CDR3 spans 14 amino acids. The V gene's germline CDR1 is LNHNV and CDR2 YYDKDF (reference sequence). V shed 1 base, J shed 8 bases, and the junction held 3 bases outside the gene matches. Variable domain in full (rest from reference TRBV15 and TRBJ1-4): DAMVIQNPRYQVTQFGKPVTLSCSQTLNHNVMYWYQQKSSQAPKLLFHYYDKDFNNEADTPDNFQSRRPNTSFCFLDIRSPGLGDTAMYLCATSRGTGREKLFFGSGTQLSVL.